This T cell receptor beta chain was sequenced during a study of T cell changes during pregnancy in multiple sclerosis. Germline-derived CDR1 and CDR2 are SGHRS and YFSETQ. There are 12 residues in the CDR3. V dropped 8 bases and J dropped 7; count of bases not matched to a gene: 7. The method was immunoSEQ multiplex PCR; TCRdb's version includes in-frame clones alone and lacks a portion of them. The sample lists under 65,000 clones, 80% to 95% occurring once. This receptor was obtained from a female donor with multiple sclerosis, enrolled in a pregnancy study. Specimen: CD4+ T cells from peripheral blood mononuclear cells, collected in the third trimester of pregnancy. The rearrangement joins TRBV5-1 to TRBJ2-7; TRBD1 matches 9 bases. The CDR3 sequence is CASWTGAGEQYF. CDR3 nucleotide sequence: TGCGCCAGTTGGACAGGGGCGGGGGAGCAGTACTTC.